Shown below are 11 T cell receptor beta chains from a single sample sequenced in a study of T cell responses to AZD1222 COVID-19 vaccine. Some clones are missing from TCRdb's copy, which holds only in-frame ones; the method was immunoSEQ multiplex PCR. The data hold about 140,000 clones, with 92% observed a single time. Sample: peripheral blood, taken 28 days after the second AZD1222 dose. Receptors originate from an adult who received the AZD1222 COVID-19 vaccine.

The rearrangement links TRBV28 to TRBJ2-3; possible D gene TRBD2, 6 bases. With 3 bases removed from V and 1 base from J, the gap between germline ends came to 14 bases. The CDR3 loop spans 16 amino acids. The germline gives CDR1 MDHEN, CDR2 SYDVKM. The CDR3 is CASSFPAGTRTDTQYF. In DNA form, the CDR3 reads TGTGCCAGCAGTTTCCCGGCGGGGACGCGCACAGATACGCAGTATTTT.

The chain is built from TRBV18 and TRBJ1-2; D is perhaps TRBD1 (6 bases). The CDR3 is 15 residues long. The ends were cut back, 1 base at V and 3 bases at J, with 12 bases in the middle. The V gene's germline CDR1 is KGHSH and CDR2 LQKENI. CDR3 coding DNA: TGTGCCAGCTCACCACGGGGGGGCTCTTACTATGGCTACACCTTC. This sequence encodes CASSPRGGSYYGYTF.

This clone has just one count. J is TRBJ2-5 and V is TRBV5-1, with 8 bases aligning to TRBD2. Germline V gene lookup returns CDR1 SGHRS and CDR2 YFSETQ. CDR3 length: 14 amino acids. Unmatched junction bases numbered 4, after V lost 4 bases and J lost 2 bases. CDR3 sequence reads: CASSPAGGQETQYF. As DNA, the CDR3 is TGCGCCAGCAGCCCGGCGGGGGGACAAGAGACCCAGTACTTC.

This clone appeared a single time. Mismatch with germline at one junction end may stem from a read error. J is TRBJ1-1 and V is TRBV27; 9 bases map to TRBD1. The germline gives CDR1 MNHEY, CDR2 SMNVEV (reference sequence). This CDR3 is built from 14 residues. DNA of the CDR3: TGTGCCAGCAGCCGTGGGGGGGACAGGGAGGCGGTCTGCTTT. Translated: CASSRGGDREAVCF.

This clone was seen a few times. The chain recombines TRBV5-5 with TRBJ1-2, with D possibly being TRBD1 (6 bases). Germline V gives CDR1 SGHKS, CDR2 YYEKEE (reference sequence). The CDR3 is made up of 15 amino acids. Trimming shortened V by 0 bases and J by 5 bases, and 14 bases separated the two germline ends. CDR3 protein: CASSLEQGDRYGYTF. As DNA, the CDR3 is TGTGCCAGCAGCTTGGAACAGGGTGATCGGTATGGCTACACCTTC.

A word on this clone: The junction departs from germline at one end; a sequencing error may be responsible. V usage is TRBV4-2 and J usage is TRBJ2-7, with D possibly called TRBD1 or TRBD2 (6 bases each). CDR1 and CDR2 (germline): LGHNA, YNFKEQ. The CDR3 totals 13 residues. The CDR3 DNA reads TGTGCCAGCAGCCGCCTCACCGAGGGGGGACTCAACTTC. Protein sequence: CASSRLTEGGLNF.

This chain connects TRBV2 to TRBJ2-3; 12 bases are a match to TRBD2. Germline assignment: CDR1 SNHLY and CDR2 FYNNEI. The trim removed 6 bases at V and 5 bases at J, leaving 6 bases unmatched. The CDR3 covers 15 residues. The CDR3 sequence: CASRARLAGEDTQYF. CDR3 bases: TGTGCCAGCAGAGCCCGACTAGCGGGAGAAGATACGCAGTATTTT.

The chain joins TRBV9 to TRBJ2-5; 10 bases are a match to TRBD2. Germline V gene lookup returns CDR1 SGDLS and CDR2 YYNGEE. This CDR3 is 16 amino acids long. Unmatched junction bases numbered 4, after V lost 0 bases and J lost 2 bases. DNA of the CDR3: TGTGCCAGCAGCGTAGGACTAGCGGGCTTTCAAGAGACCCAGTACTTC. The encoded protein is CASSVGLAGFQETQYF.

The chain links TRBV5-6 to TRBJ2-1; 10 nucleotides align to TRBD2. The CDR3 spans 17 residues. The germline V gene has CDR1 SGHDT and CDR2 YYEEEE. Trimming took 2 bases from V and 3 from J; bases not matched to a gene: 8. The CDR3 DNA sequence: TGTGCCAGCAGCTTTCCGCCATCTAGCGGGGGCTACAATGAGCAGTTCTTC. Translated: CASSFPPSSGGYNEQFF.

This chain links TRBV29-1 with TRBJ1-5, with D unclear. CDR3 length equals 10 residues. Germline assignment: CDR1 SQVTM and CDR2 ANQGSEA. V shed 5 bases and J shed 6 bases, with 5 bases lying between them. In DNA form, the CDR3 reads TGCAGCGTTCGGCGTCAGCCCCAGCATTTT. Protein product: CSVRRQPQHF.

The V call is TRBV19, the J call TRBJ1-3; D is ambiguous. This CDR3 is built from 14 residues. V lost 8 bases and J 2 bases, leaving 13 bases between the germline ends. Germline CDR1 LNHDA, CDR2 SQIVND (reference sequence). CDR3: CASHPDLTGNTIYF. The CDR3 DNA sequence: TGTGCCAGTCACCCGGATTTGACTGGAAACACCATATATTTT.